This T cell receptor (beta chain) came from a study of metastatic and nonmetastatic thyroid tumors. About the research overall: Where malignant and benign thyroid patients were concerned, repertoires were compared across blood and tumor or nodule tissue.

The entire patient cohort was treatment-naive prior to thyroid surgery. Concerning this clone itself: Its antigen is as yet unknown.

TCRdb re-called clones via MiXCR from the PCR reads. The profile covers about 32,000 clones, with 15% to 20% appearing a single time and about 10% taken by the ten largest. Study findings and constraints: In blood and tumor, TCR beta diversity was reportedly significantly higher in malignant thyroid tumors than in benign nodules.

Trimming shortened V by 0 bases and J by 0 bases, and 9 bases separated the two germline ends. The germline CDR1 and CDR2 sequences are MNHEY and SVGEGT. The length of the CDR3 is 16 residues. The source of this sequence is a female donor with papillary thyroid cancer or a benign thyroid nodule (not recorded which). Some clones in this sample may be carry-over from other donors' samples. The chain has TRBV6-2 or TRBV6-3 and TRBJ1-5; D not resolved. Material for sequencing was blood. In DNA, the CDR3 is TGTGCCAGCAGTTACTCGACGCTCCTTAGCAATCAGCCCCAGCATTTT. Its protein is CASSYSTLLSNQPQHF.